What follows are 3 T cell receptor beta chains derived from one specimen sequenced in a study of cytomegalovirus exposure and HLA in healthy donors (dated by TCRdb to about 2017). Library construction relied on the immunoSEQ multiplex PCR assay. TCRdb holds this immuneACCESS table with in-frame rearrangements only. Some clones are missing; in checked studies, unresolved V genes explain under half, and the rest has no known cause. The sample has 150,000 to 200,000 clones on record, around nine tenths of them singletons. The biggest ten clones account for under 3.5% of the sample. Sequencing used PBMCs. The receptors stem from a man younger than 35 in good health and CMV-seropositive.

The chain has TRBV5-4 and TRBJ2-5, with 8 positions matching TRBD1. Germline assignment: CDR1 SGHNT and CDR2 YYREEE (reference sequence). CDR3 length: 18 amino acids. J lost 0 bases, V lost 4 bases, and 14 bases had no gene match. CDR3 DNA sequence: TGTGCCAGCAGCCCTTACAAGCTTGGACAGGGCAACCAAGAGACCCAGTACTTC. This codes for CASSPYKLGQGNQETQYF. Complete variable domain (other parts from reference TRBV5-4 and TRBJ2-5): ETGVTQSPTHLIKTRGQQVTLRCSSQSGHNTVSWYQQALGQGPQFIFQYYREEENGRGNFPPRFSGLQFPNYSSELNVNALELDDSALYLCASSPYKLGQGNQETQYFGPGTRLLVL.

The chain links TRBV28 to TRBJ1-5; D might be TRBD1 (5 bases). Germline values: CDR1 MDHEN, CDR2 SYDVKM. The CDR3 has 15 residues. The germline V and J ends were trimmed by 5 bases and 4 bases, with 15 bases remaining between them. DNA for the CDR3: TGTGCCAGCAGTACACGACAGAAACCAAATCAGCCCCAGCATTTT. Protein product: CASSTRQKPNQPQHF. Full variable domain (remainder filled in from reference TRBV28 and TRBJ1-5): DVKVTQSSRYLVKRTGEKVFLECVQDMDHENMFWYRQDPGLGLRLIYFSYDVKMKEKGDIPEGYSVSREKKERFSLILESASTNQTSMYLCASSTRQKPNQPQHFGDGTRLSIL.

The V and J genes are TRBV29-1 and TRBJ1-1; D is undetermined. With 7 bases removed from V and 1 base from J, the gap between germline ends came to 10 bases. CDR3 length: 12 amino acids. CDR1 and CDR2 from the germline V gene are SQVTM and ANQGSEA. The chain's CDR3 is CSALDANTEAFF. CDR3 coding DNA: TGCAGCGCCTTAGATGCGAACACTGAAGCTTTCTTT.